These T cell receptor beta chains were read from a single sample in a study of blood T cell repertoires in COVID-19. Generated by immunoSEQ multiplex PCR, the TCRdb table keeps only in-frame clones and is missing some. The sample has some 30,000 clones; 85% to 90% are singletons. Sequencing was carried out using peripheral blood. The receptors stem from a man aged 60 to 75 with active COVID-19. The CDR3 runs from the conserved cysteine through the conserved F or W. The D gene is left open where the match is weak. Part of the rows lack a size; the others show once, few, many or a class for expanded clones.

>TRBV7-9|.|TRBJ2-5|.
CASSKNLGGGETQYF
TGTGCCAGCAGCAAAAACTTAGGGGGTGGAGAGACCCAGTACTTC
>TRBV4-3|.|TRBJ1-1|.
CASSPGTGWVTEAFF
TGCGCCAGCAGCCCCGGCACAGGGTGGGTCACTGAAGCTTTCTTT
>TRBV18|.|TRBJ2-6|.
CASSPEQVLSGANVLTF
TGTGCCAGCTCACCAGAACAGGTTCTCTCTGGGGCCAACGTCCTGACTTTC
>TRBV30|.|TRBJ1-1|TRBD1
CAWEGQQNTEAFF
TGTGCCTGGGAGGGACAGCAGAACACTGAAGCTTTCTTT
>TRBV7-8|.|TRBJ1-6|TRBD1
CASSLSGGSPLHF
TGTGCCAGCAGCTTATCAGGGGGGTCACCCCTCCACTTT
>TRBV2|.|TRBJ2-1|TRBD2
CASRTSFEQFF
TGTGCCAGCCGGACTAGCTTTGAGCAGTTCTTC
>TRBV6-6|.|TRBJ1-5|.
CASGGLGNQPQHF
TGTGCCAGCGGCGGTCTCGGCAATCAGCCCCAGCATTTT
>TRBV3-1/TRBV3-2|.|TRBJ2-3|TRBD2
CASSVRTSGGDTQYF
TGTGCCAGCAGCGTCCGGACTAGCGGGGGTGATACGCAGTATTTT
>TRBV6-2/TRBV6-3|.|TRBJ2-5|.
CASSYNPGVDLAETQYF
TGTGCCAGCAGTTATAACCCCGGAGTAGATCTCGCAGAGACCCAGTACTTC
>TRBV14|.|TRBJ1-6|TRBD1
CASSHRGPNSPLHF
TGTGCCAGCAGCCACAGGGGGCCTAATTCACCCCTCCACTTT
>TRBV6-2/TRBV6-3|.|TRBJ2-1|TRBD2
CASSTGTSGVGYNEQFF
TGTGCCAGCAGTACAGGGACTAGCGGGGTCGGGTACAATGAGCAGTTCTTC
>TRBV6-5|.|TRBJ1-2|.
CASSSLGWGRVLGYTF
TGTGCCAGCAGTTCCCTCGGGTGGGGCAGGGTACTTGGCTACACCTTC
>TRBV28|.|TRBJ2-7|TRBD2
CASSTTSGAYEQYF
TGTGCCAGCAGCACGACTAGCGGGGCGTACGAGCAGTACTTC
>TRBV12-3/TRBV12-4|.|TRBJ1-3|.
CASREGPGNTIYF
TGTGCCAGCAGGGAGGGTCCTGGAAACACCATATATTTT
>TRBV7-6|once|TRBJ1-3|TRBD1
CASSLGQGNGNTIYF
TGTGCCAGCAGCTTAGGACAGGGCAATGGAAACACCATATATTTT
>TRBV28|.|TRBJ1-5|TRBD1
CASRQGDLGPQHF
TGTGCCAGCAGACAGGGGGACCTGGGGCCCCAGCATTTT
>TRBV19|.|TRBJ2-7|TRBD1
CASTPRQGYEQYF
TGTGCCAGTACCCCGAGACAGGGCTACGAGCAGTACTTC
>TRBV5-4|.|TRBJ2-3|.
CASSLAQGHTQYF
TGTGCCAGCAGCTTGGCGCAGGGCCATACGCAGTATTTT
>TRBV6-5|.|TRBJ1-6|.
CASKLEGSSPLHF
TGTGCCAGCAAGTTAGAGGGTTCTTCACCCCTCCACTTT
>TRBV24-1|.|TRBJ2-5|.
CATSDTSPETQYF
TGTGCCACCAGTGATACTAGCCCTGAGACCCAGTACTTC